This entry lists 5 T cell receptor beta chains sequenced from one sample in a study of blood T cell repertoires in COVID-19. Sequencing was performed with immunoSEQ multiplex PCR; in TCRdb, only in-frame clones are kept and a portion is missing. The repertoire holds about 200,000 clones, with roughly 85% as singletons. Sequenced: peripheral blood. These receptors were obtained from a woman of 80 years or more with acute or convalescent COVID-19.

The V call is TRBV5-8, the J call TRBJ2-2; no clear D. The V gene's germline CDR1 is SGHTS and CDR2 YDEGEE. V was shortened by 6 bases and J by 5 bases, with 11 bases between the two germline ends. This CDR3 has 13 residues. This CDR3 reads CASTRLGTGELFF. The CDR3 DNA reads as TGTGCCAGCACCCGACTGGGTACCGGGGAGCTGTTTTTT.

The chain recombines TRBV6-5 with TRBJ1-2, with a possible D match to TRBD1 (6 bases). Germline V gene data show CDR1 as MNHEY and CDR2 as SVGAGI. V was cut by 10 bases and J by 6 bases, with 18 bases left in between. CDR3 length: 13 residues. The CDR3 sequence: CATKDSIKNGYTF. In nucleotides, the CDR3 is TGTGCCACCAAGGACAGCATCAAAAATGGCTACACCTTC.

The chain links TRBV5-1 to TRBJ1-3; D is uncertain. The germline gives CDR1 SGHRS, CDR2 YFSETQ. The CDR3 is made up of 14 amino acids. V lost 3 bases and J lost 0, with 7 bases in between. The CDR3 DNA reads as TGCGCCAGCAGCTCTTTTTTCTCTGGAAACACCATATATTTT. It codes for CASSSFFSGNTIYF.

V is TRBV10-3 and J is TRBJ2-7; 14 nucleotides align to TRBD2. Germline V gives CDR1 ENHRY, CDR2 SYGVKD. The junction had 2 bases not matched to a gene; V was cut back by 6 bases and J by 4 bases. There are 14 residues in the CDR3. The CDR3: CAIRGTSGSYEQYF. CDR3 nucleotide sequence: TGTGCCATCAGGGGGACTAGCGGGAGTTACGAGCAGTACTTC.

For this clone: At the DNA level, this CDR3 is encoded by other sequences in the same sample as well. The chain combines TRBV19 with TRBJ2-7, with 15 bases that match TRBD2. The V gene's germline CDR1 is LNHDA and CDR2 SQIVND (reference sequence). V dropped 3 bases and J dropped 6; count of bases not matched to a gene: 3. The CDR3 extends over 15 amino acids. The CDR3 nucleotides are TGTGCCAGTAGTATCGGGACTAGCGGGAGGAGCGAGCAGTACTTC. Protein sequence: CASSIGTSGRSEQYF.